This T cell receptor beta chain was sequenced for a study of beta chain features in type 1 diabetes. Cell sorting via CD45RO/CCR7/CD25/CD127/CD95/CD27 was performed to obtain CD4+ naive, central memory, regulatory and stem cell-like memory cells. Study results and limitations: For type 1 diabetes patients, VDJ junctions showed fewer insertions and more deletions. Patients showed naive, central memory and Treg TCRB repertoires that appeared more similar than those of healthy donors.

This clone was detected only a few times. Its antigen is still unknown. The CDR3 extends over 14 amino acids. With 3 bases removed from V and 0 bases from J, the gap between germline ends came to 8 bases. Germline V gene data show CDR1 as LNHNV and CDR2 as YYDKDF (reference sequence). Expressed TCRB transcripts were sequenced because the entire RNA isolate underwent reverse transcription. Generated by immunoSEQ multiplex PCR, the TCRdb table keeps only in-frame clones and is missing some. The sample yields 600,000 to 650,000 clones, about 14% seen once. The sequencing input was naive CD4+ T cells from blood. The source is a young man in good health. The chain is built from TRBV15 and TRBJ1-1; D is undetermined. CDR3 coding DNA: TGTGCCACCAGCAGGGCCCTGGTGAACACTGAAGCTTTCTTT. Translating gives CATSRALVNTEAFF.